The entry that follows covers one T cell receptor (beta chain) sequence. Its antigen target is currently unknown. Per-base qualities were not stored, and no clone one base away is much larger. TCR CDR3 regions were amplified from genomic DNA by multiplex PCR using the deep immunoSEQ assay. Genomic DNA extracted from each cell subset was distributed evenly over all wells of several immunoSEQ 96-well plates, and each plate served as one replicate. Each replicate PCR for sorted subsets received about 0.2 ug genomic DNA, equal to roughly 33,000 T cell genomes. Purified libraries were quantified with a Qubit 3.0 fluorometer, sized on a Bioanalyzer 2100, and re-quantified with the KAPA Library Quantification kit. A separate single-read 150-cycle Illumina NextSeq 550 flow cell was used to sequence each immunoSEQ 96-well plate. As for how the authors treated the data: Because only junctional sequences without quality scores were contained in the immunoSEQ output, filtering matching that applied to full-length reads could not be performed. Sequences were annotated with PyIR, a Python wrapper for IgBLAST v1.9, using IMGT germline references to assign V/J genes and CDR3. Any read was removed if the V/J assignment was weak (E-value above 1e-6), the CDR3 was missing, or the read contained stop codons, out-of-frame junctions, or ambiguous translated residues. V3J clonotypes were defined by identical inferred V gene, J gene, and CDR3 amino acid sequence. To compute the percentage overlap between repertoires, the number of shared unique clonotypes was divided by the size of the smaller repertoire. Three approaches were used to assess repertoire richness: RTK rarefaction, the Chao1 estimator, and Recon v2.1 estimates of unobserved clonotypes. OLGA was used to compute generation probabilities for all TCRbeta clonotypes that the gDNA method yielded from a handful of donors. Here the immuneACCESS table is served through TCRdb, limited to in-frame sequences with V and J called. Missing clones are a known gap in these copies; in checked studies unresolved V genes cover under half, and the rest lacks a known reason. That table is the source of V, J and clone size, and D and trimming were worked out from the DNA. In all, the sample holds about 1.5 million clones, and 95% to 99% of those were seen once. 0.45% of the sample lies in the top ten.

These data belong to a study of shared clonotypes between healthy human individuals (dated by TCRdb to about 2020). Regarding the study in general: Three men and two women, aged 18 to 49 years, made up the cohort. Blood TCR repertoires of a handful of healthy adults were deeply sequenced to estimate repertoire size and the extent of clonotype sharing between individuals. Each donor's leukapheresis produced roughly between roughly 0.9 and 8.9 billion PBMCs. For each donor, three plates each were used for CD4 naive and CD4 memory, two plates were used for CD8 naive, and one plate was used for CD8 memory. Libraries were prepared and TCR repertoires were sequenced by different laboratories using diverse techniques, in order to increase sequencing depth and limit assay-specific biases. General study outcomes and caveats: Estimated clonotype richness was generally larger for naive than for memory subsets. Sharing across a handful of donors was observed for around 5% of naive CD4, over 3% of naive CD8, over 2% of memory CD4, and about 0.38% of memory CD8 clonotypes. Clonotypes shared by all four sorted-subset donors showed higher generation probabilities than non-shared clonotypes. Sampling was limited to blood, and TCR repertoires in tissue likely differ from TCR repertoires in blood. Rarefaction of sorted-subset datasets indicated incomplete sequencing despite the large sequencing depth. Based on pairwise subsampling, the degree of clonotype sharing among donors was expected to be affected by sequencing depth. Because the study included only a small number of donors, the genetic and exposure-history diversity represented was limited.

Including cysteine and phenylalanine, the CDR3 has 11 amino acids. The entry retains the CDR3 DNA only, 33 bases that are in frame from base 1. Reading the germline V gene gives CDR1 SGHRS and CDR2 YFSETQ. V is reduced by 2 bases and J by 10 bases, leaving a spacing of 9 bases between them. The donors were healthy, HIV-negative adults who had no recently reported acute infections or vaccinations. Every donor was a Caucasian adult residing in Nashville, Tennessee, USA. Magnetic negative selection was used to enrich CD4+ T cells, after which naive cells were positively selected on CD45RA and the negative fraction became the memory subset. Blood was obtained by leukapheresis, after which PBMCs were separated by Ficoll-Histopaque density gradient centrifugation and cryopreserved in liquid nitrogen vapor phase. Analytical flow cytometry was used to check the purity and quantity of every magnetically sorted T cell population. From each sorted fraction, genomic DNA was isolated and quantified by UV absorbance on a Nanodrop 2000c.

The TCR was taken from a man aged 30 to 45 in good health. The sample consisted of naive CD4+ T cells sorted from blood. Read against the paper, the sample's cell subset or site label means: CD45RA+ positively selected. The chain is encoded by TRBV5-1 joined to TRBJ1-1; no D gene call is confident. The CDR3 corresponds to CASSFLAVAFF. In nucleotide form, the sequence is TGCGCCAGCAGCTTTTTAGCAGTAGCTTTCTTT.